Below, 28 T cell receptor beta chains from the same sample are listed, as sequenced in a study of blood T cell repertoires in COVID-19. Assay: immunoSEQ multiplex PCR; the TCRdb copy retains only in-frame clones and omits some. This sample has around 130,000 clones; around 87% occur once, and the top ten carry around 3.4%. The sequenced material came from peripheral blood. All receptors derive from a woman aged 55-70 years with acute or convalescent COVID-19.

The chain has TRBV30 and TRBJ1-2; 8 bases align to TRBD1. The CDR3 runs to 15 residues. From germline, CDR1 is GTSNPN and CDR2 SVGIG (reference sequence). With V trimmed by 4 bases and J by 0 bases, 7 bases remained unmatched. The CDR3: CAWKRDRTANYGYTF. CDR3 nucleotides: TGTGCCTGGAAACGGGACAGGACAGCTAACTATGGCTACACCTTC.

This chain connects TRBV11-2 to TRBJ1-1; D is perhaps TRBD1 (5 bases). In germline, CDR1 is SGHAT, CDR2 FQNNGV. The V end lost 5 bases, the J end lost 4 bases, and 17 bases lay between the germline ends. CDR3 length equals 15 residues. DNA for the CDR3: TGTGCCAGCAGCGCCCTTTCAGGGTGGGCCACTGAAGCTTTCTTT. Amino acids: CASSALSGWATEAFF.

The chain carries TRBV7-8 and TRBJ1-2, with 7 bases identical to TRBD1. V gave up 7 bases and J gave up 7 bases; unmatched junction bases: 9. The CDR3 runs to 13 residues. CDR1 and CDR2 from the germline V gene are SGHVS and FQNEAQ. The CDR3 DNA sequence: TGTGCCAGCACCCCGACAGGGAGAAGTGGCTACACCTTC. It translates to CASTPTGRSGYTF.

CDR3 bases: TGTGCCAGCAGCTTATGGGCTGGTGCTAACAATGAGCAGTTCTTC. It codes for CASSLWAGANNEQFF. The V and J genes are TRBV7-3 and TRBJ2-1, with unresolved D. The V gene lost 2 bases and the J gene lost 5 bases, with 13 bases spanning the gap. Germline assignment: CDR1 SGHTA and CDR2 FQGTGA. The CDR3 covers 15 residues.

This rearrangement joins TRBV11-2 to TRBJ1-1, with 10 bases aligning to TRBD1. Unmatched junction bases numbered 4, after V lost 0 bases and J lost 6 bases. The CDR3 spans 15 residues. In germline, CDR1 is SGHAT, CDR2 FQNNGV. CDR3 in amino acids: CASSLEGTGVPEAFF. In nucleotides, the CDR3 is TGTGCCAGCAGCTTAGAGGGGACAGGGGTCCCTGAAGCTTTCTTT.

The table lists this clone with a few counts. V usage is TRBV7-9 and J usage is TRBJ1-5; a possible D gene is TRBD1 (5 bases). V was pared by 5 bases and J by 2 bases, with 16 bases between. Germline-derived CDR1 and CDR2 are SEHNR and FQNEAQ (reference sequence). The CDR3 spans 16 residues. The CDR3 reads CASSPEGTVGNQPQHF. DNA for the CDR3: TGTGCCAGCAGCCCGGAGGGGACGGTAGGCAATCAGCCCCAGCATTTT.

V and J are TRBV19 and TRBJ2-7, with D maybe TRBD2 (6 bases). Germline loops: CDR1 LNHDA, CDR2 SQIVND (reference sequence). The ends were cut back, 5 bases at V and 4 bases at J, with 15 bases in the middle. This CDR3 has 14 amino acids. The CDR3 protein is CASSPSGLPYEQYV. The CDR3 bases are TGTGCCAGTAGTCCCTCGGGACTTCCGTACGAGCAGTACGTC.

The chain employs TRBV5-1 and TRBJ1-1, with D tentatively TRBD1 (5 bases). The CDR3 contains 13 residues. Germline CDR1 reads SGHRS; CDR2 reads YFSETQ. The V end was cut by 5 bases, the J end by 1 base, with 9 bases between. The DNA for the CDR3 is TGCGCCAGCAGGAGGGGAGGGAACACTGAAGCTTTCTTT. This gives the protein CASRRGGNTEAFF.

This chain joins TRBV28 and TRBJ2-7, with TRBD2 matching 13 bases. Trimming removed 5 bases from V and 3 bases from J; junction bases left unmatched: 13. Per germline, CDR1 MDHEN and CDR2 SYDVKM. CDR3 length: 18 residues. The CDR3 bases are TGTGCCAGCAGTGAGGGACTAGCGGGATTTACCGGACTCTACGAGCAGTACTTC. This encodes CASSEGLAGFTGLYEQYF.

The chain is built from TRBV30 and TRBJ1-5, with 8 bases aligning to TRBD1. The germline V gene encodes CDR1 GTSNPN and CDR2 SVGIG (reference sequence). The CDR3 is made up of 16 amino acids. With V trimmed by 2 bases and J by 7 bases, 13 bases remained unmatched. This CDR3 is CAWSTSDRGKRQPQHF. CDR3 in DNA: TGTGCCTGGAGTACGTCCGACAGGGGAAAGCGGCAGCCCCAGCATTTT.

The J gene is TRBJ1-5, the V gene TRBV6-5; 8 nucleotides line up with TRBD1. Germline lookup yields CDR1 MNHEY and CDR2 SVGAGI. J was trimmed by 4 bases and V by 6 bases; bases with no gene match: 8. This CDR3 has 15 residues. CDR3 DNA sequence: TGTGCCAGCAGACTCGGACAGGGTCAAAATCAGCCCCAGCATTTT. It codes for CASRLGQGQNQPQHF.

This clone was observed a few times. This chain links TRBV6-5 with TRBJ1-2; D gene uncertain. The CDR3 is 14 amino acids. V lost 0 bases and J 7 bases, leaving 12 bases between the germline ends. Germline CDR1 reads MNHEY; CDR2 reads SVGAGI. The CDR3 region is CASSYSYPAPGYTF. As DNA, the CDR3 is TGTGCCAGCAGTTACTCGTATCCAGCGCCTGGCTACACCTTC.

The V and J genes are TRBV6-6 and TRBJ1-2; D might be TRBD1 (5 bases). In germline, CDR1 is MNHNY, CDR2 SVGAGI (reference sequence). The CDR3 runs 14 residues. V shed 7 bases and J shed 6 bases, with 18 bases lying between them. The CDR3 protein is CASKPGWGVHGYTF. CDR3 sequence (DNA): TGTGCCAGCAAACCCGGATGGGGCGTTCATGGCTACACCTTC.

This chain links TRBV2 with TRBJ1-5; TRBD1 matches 10 bases. The CDR3 is 17 amino acids. Germline CDR1 SNHLY, CDR2 FYNNEI. Trimming at V came to 5 bases and at J to 6 bases, leaving 13 bases not matched to a gene. The CDR3 protein is CASSSGQGSIMSQPQHF. The CDR3 bases are TGTGCCAGCAGTTCGGGACAGGGGTCGATCATGAGTCAGCCCCAGCATTTT.

The rearrangement uses TRBV5-1 and TRBJ2-1, with TRBD2 matching over 9 bases. The CDR3 length is 14 residues. The V gene's germline CDR1 is SGHRS and CDR2 YFSETQ. The J segment lost 5 bases and the V segment lost 0 bases, leaving 0 bases of the junction unmatched. In DNA, the CDR3 is TGCGCCAGCAGCTTGGGACTAGCGGACAATGAGCAGTTCTTC. Translation: CASSLGLADNEQFF.

The CDR3 is CASSQDWRGTGELFF. DNA for the CDR3: TGTGCCAGCAGCCAAGATTGGCGGGGCACCGGGGAGCTGTTTTTT. The chain couples TRBV3-1 (or the pseudogene TRBV3-2) to TRBJ2-2, with D possibly TRBD2 on 6 matching bases. The CDR3 contains 15 residues. The germline CDR1 and CDR2 sequences are LGHDT and YNNKEL (reference sequence). V shed 0 bases and J shed 4 bases, with 9 bases lying between them.

This chain joins TRBV27 and TRBJ1-5; tentative D call: TRBD1 (6 bases). Germline values: CDR1 MNHEY, CDR2 SMNVEV (reference sequence). V lost 0 bases and J 4 bases, leaving 13 bases between the germline ends. This CDR3 is 16 amino acids long. The CDR3: CASSLSGRGINQPQHF. In DNA, the CDR3 is TGTGCCAGCAGTTTATCCGGCAGGGGAATTAATCAGCCCCAGCATTTT.

For the CDR3, the DNA is TGTGCCAGCAGTGAAGGAGCAGGGGTGAACACTGAAGCTTTCTTT. It codes for CASSEGAGVNTEAFF. V is TRBV6-1 and J is TRBJ1-1; D might be TRBD1 (6 bases). The CDR3 loop spans 15 amino acids. The germline V gene has CDR1 MNHNS and CDR2 SASEGT. The V and J ends lost 1 base and 0 bases respectively, with 9 bases between them.

Points on this clone: A read error may produce the germline difference seen at one junction end. This rearrangement joins TRBV11-2 to TRBJ2-5; no clear D gene. The germline CDR1 and CDR2 sequences are SGHAT and FQNNGV. The CDR3 runs 13 residues. CDR3 in amino acids: CASSQHRQETQYF. As DNA, the CDR3 is TGTGCCAGCAGCCAGCACAGACAAGAAACCCAGTACTTC.

About this clone: Within the sample, other DNA sequences also encode this same CDR3. The CDR3: CASSQAGEQFF. In nucleotides, the CDR3 is TGTGCCAGCAGCCAAGCGGGAGAGCAGTTCTTC. V and J are TRBV3-1 (or the pseudogene TRBV3-2) and TRBJ2-1; D might be TRBD2 (5 bases). The germline V gene encodes CDR1 LGHDT and CDR2 YNNKEL (reference sequence). V lost 1 base, J lost 10 bases, and 5 bases lay in between. The length of the CDR3 is 11 residues.

The chain has TRBV7-2 and TRBJ1-1, with no clear D. Germline V CDR1 and CDR2: SGHTA, FQGNSA. The V end lost 1 base, the J end lost 2 bases, and 5 bases lay between the germline ends. This CDR3 has 13 residues. This CDR3 is CASSLVVNTEAFF. In DNA, the CDR3 is TGTGCCAGCAGCTTAGTCGTAAACACTGAAGCTTTCTTT.

V is TRBV24-1 and J is TRBJ2-6, with D unresolved. The CDR3 length is 15 residues. Trimming pared 4 bases from V and 0 bases from J, leaving 6 bases between. Germline lookup yields CDR1 KGHDR and CDR2 SFDVKD. CDR3 amino acids: CATSDPVSGANVLTF. The CDR3 nucleotides are TGTGCCACCAGTGACCCAGTCTCTGGGGCCAACGTCCTGACTTTC.

The V call is TRBV6-1, the J call TRBJ2-3; D possibly corresponds to TRBD2 (7 bases). The CDR3 covers 18 residues. Germline V lookup: CDR1 MNHNS, CDR2 SASEGT. V was shortened by 0 bases and J by 5 bases, with 21 bases between the two germline ends. In nucleotides, the CDR3 is TGTGCCAGCAGTGAAGCCTCCGTAGGACTAGGGGGGGGAGATACGCAGTATTTT. It encodes CASSEASVGLGGGDTQYF.

Regarding this clone: In the same sample, other DNA sequences code for this CDR3. The chain is built from TRBV28 and TRBJ1-5; a possible D gene is TRBD1 (6 bases). The CDR3 totals 12 residues. The germline V gene has CDR1 MDHEN and CDR2 SYDVKM. Trimming shortened V by 6 bases and J by 7 bases, and 10 bases separated the two germline ends. The CDR3 bases are TGTGCCAGCAGCTCCAGGGGACAGCCCCAGCATTTT. This gives the protein CASSSRGQPQHF.

The rearrangement uses TRBV27 and TRBJ1-1; weak D call: TRBD1 (6 bases). Germline assignment: CDR1 MNHEY and CDR2 SMNVEV (reference sequence). The CDR3 is made up of 14 amino acids. Trimming removed 8 bases from V and 3 bases from J, with 16 bases in between. The DNA for the CDR3 is TGTGCCAGCGGCACTTACCAGGGGCACACTGAAGCTTTCTTT. Protein product: CASGTYQGHTEAFF.

The CDR3 spells CASIPKGDVMPAFF. CDR3 sequence (DNA): TGCGCCAGCATTCCGAAGGGGGATGTTATGCCGGCTTTCTTT. The chain links TRBV10-1 to TRBJ1-1, with a weak D call TRBD1 (6 bases). The CDR3 runs 14 residues. The V end was cut by 7 bases, the J end by 11 bases, with 23 bases between. Germline loops: CDR1 WNHNN, CDR2 SYGVQD (reference sequence).

The chain couples TRBV6-5 to TRBJ1-6, with 8 nucleotides matching TRBD1. This CDR3 has 14 amino acids. After removal of 6 bases from V and 9 bases from J, the junction contained 7 bases not matched to a gene. Germline-derived CDR1 and CDR2 are MNHEY and SVGAGI. This chain's CDR3 is CASRPQGAGSPLHF. The CDR3 bases are TGTGCCAGCAGGCCGCAGGGGGCGGGTTCACCCCTCCACTTT.

V usage is TRBV6-5 and J usage is TRBJ1-2; 7 bases map to TRBD1. V shed 8 bases, J shed 4 bases, and the junction held 7 bases outside the gene matches. The CDR3 totals 13 residues. Germline assignment: CDR1 MNHEY and CDR2 SVGAGI. The CDR3 spells CASGGQVTYGYTF. The DNA for the CDR3 is TGTGCCAGCGGAGGACAGGTAACCTATGGCTACACCTTC.